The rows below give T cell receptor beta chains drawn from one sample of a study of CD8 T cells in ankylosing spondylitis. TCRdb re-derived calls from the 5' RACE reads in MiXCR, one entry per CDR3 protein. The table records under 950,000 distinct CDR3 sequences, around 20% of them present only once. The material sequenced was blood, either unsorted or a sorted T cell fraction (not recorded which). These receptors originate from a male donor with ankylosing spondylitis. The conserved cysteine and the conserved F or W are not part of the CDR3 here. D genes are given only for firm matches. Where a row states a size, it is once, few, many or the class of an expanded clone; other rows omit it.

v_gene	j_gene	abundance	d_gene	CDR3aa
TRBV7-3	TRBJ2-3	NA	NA	ASSQSGSGAFTDTQY
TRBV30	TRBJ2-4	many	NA	AWSTGGNIQY
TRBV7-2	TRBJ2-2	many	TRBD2	ASSIGTSGSTGELF
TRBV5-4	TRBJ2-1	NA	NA	ASSLNVDEQF
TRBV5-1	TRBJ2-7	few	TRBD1	ASSPTGGETYEQY
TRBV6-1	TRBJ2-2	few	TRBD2	ASSALAGAVPGELF
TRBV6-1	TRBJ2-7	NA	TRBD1	ASRGQGRTYEQY
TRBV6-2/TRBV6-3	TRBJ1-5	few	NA	ASSYFNTLNQPQH
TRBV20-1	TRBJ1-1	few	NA	SAILNKNTEAF
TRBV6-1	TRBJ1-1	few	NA	ASHTGYRNTEAF
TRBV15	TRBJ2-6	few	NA	ATSRDSGANVLT
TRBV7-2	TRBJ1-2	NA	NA	ASSRGSYGYT
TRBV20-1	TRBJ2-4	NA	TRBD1	SARDRAGGTKNIQY
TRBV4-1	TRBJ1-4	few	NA	ASSQIKWGLTNEKLF
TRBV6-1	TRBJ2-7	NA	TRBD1	ASSGPGQGTPYEQY
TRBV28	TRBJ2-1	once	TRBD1	ASTTGPAYLSYNEQF
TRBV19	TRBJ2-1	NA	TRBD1	ASSKRQGANEQF
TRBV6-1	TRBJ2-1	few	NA	ASRDNWSSYNEQF
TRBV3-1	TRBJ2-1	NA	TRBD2	ASSQAGLAGDNEQF
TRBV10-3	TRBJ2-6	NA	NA	AIQNPTFSGANVLT
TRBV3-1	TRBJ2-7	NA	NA	ASSQLQSYEQY
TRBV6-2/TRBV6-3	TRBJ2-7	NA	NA	ASKAVAYEQY
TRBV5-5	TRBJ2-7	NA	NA	ASSPSHEQY
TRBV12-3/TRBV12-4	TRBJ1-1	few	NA	ASSPLTENTEAF
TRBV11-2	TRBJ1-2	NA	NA	ASSLGWAQGRGYGYT
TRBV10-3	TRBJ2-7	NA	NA	ATYGTPTYEQY
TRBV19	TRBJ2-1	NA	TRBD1	ASSELAGGGEQF
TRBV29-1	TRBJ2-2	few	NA	SVRQENTGELF
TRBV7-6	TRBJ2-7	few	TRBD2	ASSLEGSGEGGYEQY